A selection of T cell receptor beta chains follows, all from one sample in a study of shared clonotypes between healthy human individuals. TCRdb keeps only in-frame clones here, not all; method: immunoSEQ multiplex PCR. This table holds about 1.5 million clones, around 98% found once. Specimen: naive CD4+ T cells sorted from blood. The source of these receptors is a man aged 25 to 40 in good health. Both conserved end residues are trimmed from each CDR3.

V,CDR3
TRBV7-9,ASSLRRPPVSGEFEQF
TRBV18,ASSLRSGQATGELF
TRBV6-1,ASRLTGTYEQY
TRBV28,ASSSTGEDGYT
TRBV7-8,ASSFRAGLNEQF
TRBV27,ASSSGLTQETQY
TRBV5-5,ASSLVAGAGELF
TRBV5-4,ASSLGPGTPGNTEAF
TRBV19,ASNKGPGGYT
TRBV4-1,ASSQDPGRGTQY
TRBV18,ASSPGGQTNQPQH
TRBV10-3,ATLKGTGELYEQY
TRBV11-3,ASSRRGEGYNEQF
TRBV13,ASSVVGLAGEETQY
TRBV11-2,ASSPRNRYNEQF
TRBV27,ASRYDSLNTEAF
TRBV28,ASRYSAQPQH
TRBV6-5,ASSQGLYNEQF
TRBV28,ASSLLVSPYEQY
TRBV18,ASSPPGPTDTQY